Listed below are T cell receptor beta chains from one sample, sequenced in a study of control samples from healthy donors and cancer patients. This table comes from immunoSEQ multiplex PCR, and its TCRdb copy is limited to in-frame clones, with some not included. The sample lists 90,000 to 95,000 clones; around four fifths were seen once. Sequencing was performed on blood. These TCRs come from a man aged 25 to 40 in good health. Both conserved end residues are part of each CDR3. The D gene is left open where the match is weak. Clone sizes are given selectively: once, few, many, or a class where the clone is expanded.

V	J	size	D	DNA	CDR3
TRBV5-4	TRBJ1-5	NA	NA	TGTGCCAGCAGCTTGGGGGGGGCGAGCAATCAGCCCCAGCATTTT	CASSLGGASNQPQHF
TRBV6-5	TRBJ2-1	NA	TRBD1	TGTGCCAGCAGGGCCGGGACAGCCTACAATGAGCAGTTCTTC	CASRAGTAYNEQFF
TRBV5-4	TRBJ1-1	NA	NA	TGTGCCAGCAGCCCCGGGATTGAATTCGGGCCGGTTTCTGAAGCTTTCTTT	CASSPGIEFGPVSEAFF
TRBV6-5	TRBJ1-4	NA	NA	TGTGCCAGCAGTTACGACGGGCAGGGGGAAAAACTGTTTTTT	CASSYDGQGEKLFF
TRBV30	TRBJ1-2	NA	NA	TGTGCCTGGAGTTTTCGGGGACCTGGTCTAACGGAGAACTATGGCTACACCTTC	CAWSFRGPGLTENYGYTF
TRBV12-5	TRBJ1-1	NA	NA	TGTGCTAGTGCCCTTGTTCTGGGGCCAAGGACTGAAGCTTTCTTT	CASALVLGPRTEAFF
TRBV12-5	TRBJ2-2	NA	NA	TGTGCTAGTGGTTCCCCCGGGGAGCTGTTTTTT	CASGSPGELFF
TRBV2	TRBJ2-7	NA	TRBD1	TGTGCCAGCGGCAGACAGGGGACATCCTACGAGCAGTACTTC	CASGRQGTSYEQYF
TRBV19	TRBJ1-6	NA	NA	TGTGCCAGTAGTCTCAGGACCGCTAGGAGCTCCTATAATTCACCCCTCCACTTT	CASSLRTARSSYNSPLHF
TRBV12-5	TRBJ2-3	NA	TRBD2	TGTGCTAGTGGTTCGACTAGCGGCACAGATACGCAGTATTTT	CASGSTSGTDTQYF
TRBV2	TRBJ1-1	NA	NA	TGTGCCAGCAGTGCGGAGAGAGGGACATGGAGGAACACTGAAGCTTTCTTT	CASSAERGTWRNTEAFF
TRBV7-9	TRBJ2-3	few	NA	TGTGCCAGCAGCTTGGGGCGGACCAACACAGATACGCAGTATTTT	CASSLGRTNTDTQYF
TRBV30	TRBJ2-3	NA	TRBD2	TGTGCCTGGAGTAGGGAGGCGGCGGGGGGTAACGGGTCCCCAGATACGCAGTATTTT	CAWSREAAGGNGSPDTQYF
TRBV27	TRBJ2-7	NA	NA	TGTGCCAAAGAGGGTGAGGCCTACGAGCAGTACTTC	CAKEGEAYEQYF
TRBV11-2	TRBJ1-2	NA	NA	TGTGCCAGCAGCTTAGAAGCGCGTGGCTACACCTTC	CASSLEARGYTF
TRBV28	TRBJ2-1	NA	NA	TGTGCCAGCAGTTTGAGCCAGGGAAAGAATGAGCAGTTCTTC	CASSLSQGKNEQFF
TRBV10-3	TRBJ2-1	once	TRBD1	TGTGCCACGAACAGGGGCACCTACAATGAGCAGTTCTTC	CATNRGTYNEQFF
TRBV25-1	TRBJ2-7	NA	NA	TGTGCCAGCAGTGGGAACTCTAGTAACTCCTACGAGCAGTACTTC	CASSGNSSNSYEQYF
TRBV7-9	TRBJ2-2	NA	TRBD2	TGTGCCAGCGCGGGAGCGGGGGAGCTGAACACCGGGGAGCTGTTTTTT	CASAGAGELNTGELFF
TRBV5-5	TRBJ1-6	NA	TRBD1	TGTGCCAGCAGCTTTACTGACAGGGATTCACCCCTCCACTTT	CASSFTDRDSPLHF